The T cell receptor (beta chain) under discussion was sequenced for a study of CD8+ T cells in alopecia areata. Across the whole study: Tofacitinib was taken orally by treated patients, and the dose was 5 to 10 mg twice daily.

As the sequencing template, cDNA was produced by extracting RNA and reverse transcribing it. TCRdb's table, derived via immunoSEQ multiplex PCR, lists solely in-frame clones and lacks some. This repertoire shows around 270,000 clones, 58% found once; its top ten account for around 1.7%. As to treatment: oral pan-JAK inhibitor, 5-10 mg twice daily. CDR1 and CDR2 (germline): SGHVS, FQNEAQ. The trim removed 2 bases at V and 8 bases at J, leaving 6 bases unmatched. CDR3 length: 15 residues. Findings of the study overall: Clarity of TCR sharing across patients fell short of that in mice, possibly HLA-related.

On this clone itself: Its antigen is unknown.

The sequenced sample was CD4+ T cells sorted from blood, obtained at week 24, from a patient treated with tofacitinib. The TCR was taken from a human donor with alopecia areata. The rearrangement joins TRBV7-8 to TRBJ1-6; 7 bases match TRBD1. For the CDR3, the DNA is TGTGCCAGCAGCTTAAGCGGGACAGAGTATTCACCCCTCCACTTT. Its protein is CASSLSGTEYSPLHF.